Included here is one T cell receptor (beta chain) sequence, with context. Its target is not known. The sample belongs to a study of tumor-infiltrating lymphocytes in primary liver carcinoma. Total RNA amounting to 500 ng was the source from which TCR beta cDNA was made with a constant-region primer. What produced the TCR beta libraries was three nested multiplex PCR rounds using slightly modified ARM-PCR. TCRdb analysed the multiplex PCR reads with MiXCR anew, one entry per CDR3 protein. The repertoire has 55,000 to 65,000 distinct CDR3 sequences, 65% to 80% of them found once; the top ten carry roughly 60%. General observations from the study: Overlap in tumor-adjacent and tumor-blood pairs fell below that of tumor region pairs.

Co-extracted RNA and DNA came from roughly 20-30 mg of unsorted bulk tissue. Sampling was performed at five separate regions of each tumor. Each tumor specimen held more than 75% viable tumor cells. The source is a man in his forties with primary liver carcinoma and hepatitis B virus infection. The sample consisted of liver tumor tissue from sampling region 2. Documented subset: tumor region T2, inferior pole.

CDR3 loop: CATSRSPDSTDTQYF. CDR3 bases: TGTGCCACCAGCCGATCCCCGGACAGCACAGATACGCAGTATTTT. The chain links TRBV6-2 or TRBV6-3 to TRBJ2-3; D is unclear. Trimming took off 10 bases at V and 0 bases at J, with 17 bases between the two ends. The germline gives CDR1 MNHEY, CDR2 SVGEGT. The CDR3 length is 15 residues.